A selection of T cell receptor beta chains follows, all from one sample in a study of blood T cell repertoires in COVID-19. The table came from immunoSEQ multiplex PCR; TCRdb's copy has only in-frame clones and leaves some out. The table lists about 130,000 clones, 86% of them singletons. Sequenced: PBMCs or T cells enriched from blood (not recorded which). These TCRs come from a woman aged 45-65 years who had recovered from COVID-19. Each CDR3 is given with its conserved first and last residue. Fields, in order: J gene, clone size, D gene, CDR3 length, V gene, CDR3 protein, CDR3 DNA. A D gene is named only where the DNA matches it firmly. Rows give clone size only sometimes, using once, few, many, or a class for an expanded clone.

J: TRBJ1-1; size: once; D: NA; length: 13; V: TRBV9; CDR3: CASSVGEYSEAFF; DNA: TGTGCCAGCAGCGTAGGGGAGTACTCTGAAGCTTTCTTT
J: TRBJ1-3; size: NA; D: NA; length: 11; V: TRBV20-1; CDR3: CSARGVNTIYF; DNA: TGCAGTGCTAGGGGAGTGAACACCATATATTTT
J: TRBJ2-1; size: NA; D: NA; length: 13; V: TRBV7-3; CDR3: CASSLSSGNEQFF; DNA: TGTGCCAGCAGCTTAAGCAGCGGCAATGAGCAGTTCTTC
J: TRBJ2-3; size: NA; D: TRBD2; length: 17; V: TRBV5-1; CDR3: CASSLGLAGGQTDTQYF; DNA: TGCGCCAGCAGCTTGGGACTAGCGGGGGGCCAAACAGATACGCAGTATTTT
J: TRBJ1-6; size: NA; D: TRBD1; length: 14; V: TRBV7-9; CDR3: CASSTQGGNSPLHF; DNA: TGTGCCAGCAGCACACAGGGGGGGAATTCACCCCTCCACTTT
J: TRBJ2-1; size: NA; D: TRBD2; length: 21; V: TRBV9; CDR3: CASSRTLSTRLAGVSYNEQFF; DNA: TGTGCCAGCAGCAGGACTTTAAGCACCCGACTAGCGGGGGTCTCCTACAATGAGCAGTTCTTC
J: TRBJ1-5; size: NA; D: NA; length: 14; V: TRBV19; CDR3: CASSERQSNQPQHF; DNA: TGTGCCAGTAGTGAAAGACAGAGCAATCAGCCCCAGCATTTT
J: TRBJ2-7; size: NA; D: TRBD1; length: 14; V: TRBV20-1; CDR3: CSASGPGQPYEQYF; DNA: TGCAGTGCTAGTGGTCCGGGACAGCCCTACGAGCAGTACTTC
J: TRBJ2-7; size: NA; D: TRBD2; length: 16; V: TRBV25-1; CDR3: CASSVYTSGRRYEQYF; DNA: TGTGCCAGCAGTGTTTATACTAGCGGGCGTCGGTACGAGCAGTACTTC
J: TRBJ2-7; size: once; D: NA; length: 16; V: TRBV4-1; CDR3: CASSQLFRQAFDEQYF; DNA: TGCGCCAGCAGCCAATTATTTAGACAGGCTTTTGACGAGCAGTACTTC
J: TRBJ1-4; size: NA; D: TRBD1; length: 15; V: TRBV30; CDR3: CAWRVGGAANEKLFF; DNA: TGTGCCTGGAGAGTAGGGGGCGCGGCTAATGAAAAACTGTTTTTT
J: TRBJ1-5; size: NA; D: TRBD1; length: 13; V: TRBV10-3; CDR3: CATNGQGHQPQHF; DNA: TGTGCCACCAACGGACAGGGGCATCAGCCCCAGCATTTT
J: TRBJ1-3; size: NA; D: NA; length: 19; V: TRBV19; CDR3: CASSIINTGYSLSGNTIYF; DNA: TGTGCCAGTAGTATCATCAATACAGGGTACTCGCTCTCTGGAAACACCATATATTTT
J: TRBJ2-1; size: NA; D: NA; length: 15; V: TRBV5-4; CDR3: CASSLEDRTYNEQFF; DNA: TGTGCCAGCAGCTTGGAGGACAGAACCTACAATGAGCAGTTCTTC
J: TRBJ2-5; size: NA; D: TRBD2; length: 17; V: TRBV11-3; CDR3: CASSLDPRLAGWETQYF; DNA: TGTGCCAGCAGCTTAGATCCGCGACTAGCGGGGTGGGAGACCCAGTACTTC
J: TRBJ2-4; size: few; D: TRBD1; length: 17; V: TRBV3-1/TRBV3-2; CDR3: CASSWDRDGFAKNIQYF; DNA: TGTGCCAGCAGCTGGGACAGGGACGGATTTGCCAAAAACATTCAGTACTTC
J: TRBJ1-1; size: NA; D: TRBD1; length: 13; V: TRBV5-1; CDR3: CASRSGQGTEAFF; DNA: TGCGCCAGCAGATCGGGACAGGGCACTGAAGCTTTCTTT
J: TRBJ2-2; size: NA; D: TRBD1; length: 16; V: TRBV9; CDR3: CASSALQGRNTGELFF; DNA: TGTGCCAGCAGCGCGCTACAGGGGAGGAACACCGGGGAGCTGTTTTTT
J: TRBJ1-2; size: NA; D: TRBD1; length: 13; V: TRBV6-5; CDR3: CASRGTASSRYTF; DNA: TGTGCCAGCAGGGGGACAGCTTCGAGCCGCTACACCTTC
J: TRBJ2-1; size: once; D: NA; length: 14; V: TRBV11-2; CDR3: CASSSRTPNYEQFF; DNA: TGTGCCAGCAGTTCCAGGACTCCTAACTATGAGCAGTTCTTC
J: TRBJ2-3; size: NA; D: TRBD2; length: 17; V: TRBV4-1; CDR3: CASSHFKSGGGTDTQYF; DNA: TGCGCCAGCAGCCATTTTAAGAGCGGGGGGGGGACAGATACGCAGTATTTT
J: TRBJ2-5; size: NA; D: TRBD2; length: 14; V: TRBV27; CDR3: CASSLDLAGMVWYF; DNA: TGTGCCAGCAGTTTAGATCTAGCGGGGATGGTTTGGTACTTC
J: TRBJ2-1; size: NA; D: NA; length: 13; V: TRBV6-5; CDR3: CASWGGNYNEQFF; DNA: TGTGCCAGCTGGGGCGGGAACTACAATGAGCAGTTCTTC
J: TRBJ2-2; size: NA; D: NA; length: 12; V: TRBV25-1; CDR3: CASSVNTGELFF; DNA: TGTGCCAGCAGTGTAAACACCGGGGAGCTGTTTTTT
J: TRBJ1-2; size: NA; D: NA; length: 13; V: TRBV9; CDR3: CASSVHSNYGYTF; DNA: TGTGCCAGCAGCGTCCACTCTAACTATGGCTACACCTTC
J: TRBJ2-1; size: NA; D: TRBD2; length: 13; V: TRBV6-4; CDR3: CASSRGGPNEQFF; DNA: TGTGCCAGCAGTCGGGGGGGGCCAAATGAGCAGTTCTTC